Following are 20 T cell receptor beta chains from one sample sequenced in a study of identical twins. TCRdb called the 5' RACE reads again in MiXCR, with one record for every CDR3 protein. The table records under 300,000 distinct CDR3 sequences, roughly 13% of them present only once. Sequencing was performed on memory (CD45RO+) T cells sorted from blood. The source of these receptors is a woman younger than 30 in good health.

CDR3 loop: CASSQDRSVSNTDTQYF. The CDR3 DNA follows: TGTGCCAGCAGCCAAGATCGGTCGGTTTCGAACACAGATACGCAGTATTTT. The genes are TRBV14 and TRBJ2-3; D call uncertain. The CDR3 is made up of 17 amino acids. Germline lookup yields CDR1 SGHDN and CDR2 FVKESK. Trimming took 0 bases from V and 2 from J, leaving 15 bases between them.

The rearrangement joins TRBV20-1 to TRBJ2-3, with TRBD2 matching 8 bases. The V and J ends lost 7 bases and 1 base, in that order; junction bases with no gene match: 4. This CDR3 has 13 amino acids. Germline CDR1 is DFQATT and CDR2 is SNEGSKA (reference sequence). The CDR3 nucleotides are TGCAGTGGGATACTAGCGGGCACAGATACGCAGTATTTT. This gives the protein CSGILAGTDTQYF.

There are a few counts of this clonotype. The V call is TRBV11-2, the J call TRBJ2-1; 8 bases align to TRBD2. Losses at the gene ends were 1 base for V and 3 bases for J; bases not matched to a gene: 5. The CDR3 length is 16 residues. Germline V gene data show CDR1 as SGHAT and CDR2 as FQNNGV. CDR3 loop: CASSLGGGGRYNEQFF. CDR3 nucleotides: TGTGCCAGCAGCTTAGGAGGCGGGGGGCGCTACAATGAGCAGTTCTTC.

The rearrangement joins TRBV4-2 to TRBJ2-5; D possibly matches TRBD1 or TRBD2 (5 bases each). Germline loops: CDR1 LGHNA, CDR2 YNFKEQ. The CDR3 totals 15 residues. The V and J ends lost 2 bases and 5 bases respectively, with 15 bases between them. This CDR3 is CASSQSRMGVETQYF. CDR3 DNA sequence: TGTGCCAGCAGCCAATCGCGGATGGGGGTGGAGACCCAGTACTTC.

This clonotype was observed a single time. The chain recombines TRBV7-2 with TRBJ2-1; 10 nucleotides match TRBD2. CDR1 and CDR2 (germline): SGHTA, FQGNSA. The V and J ends lost 2 bases and 8 bases, in that order; junction bases with no gene match: 6. This CDR3 comprises 15 residues. The CDR3 is CASSLRLAGDDEQFF. In nucleotides, the CDR3 is TGTGCCAGCAGCTTAAGGCTAGCGGGAGACGATGAGCAGTTCTTC.

The chain is built from TRBV7-9 and TRBJ2-1; possibly TRBD2 for D (5 bases). The CDR3 extends over 11 amino acids. Germline CDR1 and CDR2: SEHNR and FQNEAQ (reference sequence). V was cut by 3 bases and J by 9 bases, with 6 bases left in between. The DNA of the CDR3 is TGTGCCAGCAGCTTTGGGAGTGAGCAGTTCTTC. This translates into CASSFGSEQFF.

This clonotype was seen only a few times. The rearrangement links TRBV7-9 to TRBJ2-7, with D possibly being TRBD1 or TRBD2 (5 bases each). Germline V CDR1 and CDR2: SEHNR, FQNEAQ (reference sequence). The CDR3 extends over 16 amino acids. With 3 bases removed from V and 1 base from J, the gap between germline ends came to 16 bases. The CDR3, as DNA: TGTGCCAGCAGCTTCTCGCGCAGGGACCAATCCTACGAGCAGTACTTC. Its translation: CASSFSRRDQSYEQYF.

In this sample, this clonotype turned up a few times. The genes are TRBV5-1 and TRBJ1-1, with D possibly being TRBD1 (5 bases). V was pared by 2 bases and J by 1 base, with 9 bases between. CDR3 length: 14 residues. Germline V lookup: CDR1 SGHRS, CDR2 YFSETQ. CDR3 sequence: CASSFETGNTEAFF. CDR3 nucleotides: TGCGCCAGCAGCTTCGAAACAGGGAACACTGAAGCTTTCTTT.

This clonotype was counted between two and nine times. The genes are TRBV5-1 and TRBJ2-2; D gene uncertain. This CDR3 region has 13 residues. V was clipped by 3 bases and J by 5 bases, with 8 bases between them. Germline assignment: CDR1 SGHRS and CDR2 YFSETQ. CDR3 DNA: TGCGCCAGCAGCTCATCGGTGACCGGGGAGCTGTTTTTT. Translated, it gives CASSSSVTGELFF.

The J gene is TRBJ2-7, the V gene TRBV27; D gene ambiguous. The CDR3 runs 14 residues. V was shortened by 7 bases and J by 0 bases, with 13 bases between the two germline ends. Germline V gene data show CDR1 as MNHEY and CDR2 as SMNVEV (reference sequence). The CDR3, as DNA: TGTGCCAGCACTGCTAACAGTTTCTCCTACGAGCAGTACTTC. It encodes CASTANSFSYEQYF.

The chain links TRBV2 to TRBJ2-3, with a tentative D call TRBD1 (6 bases). Germline V gives CDR1 SNHLY, CDR2 FYNNEI. CDR3 size: 13 residues. Between the trimmed V and J ends, which lost 10 bases and 0 bases, there was a span of 11 bases. The CDR3 DNA reads TGTGCCAAAGGACAGCCGAGCACAGATACGCAGTATTTT. Translated, it gives CAKGQPSTDTQYF.

The chain recombines TRBV7-2 with TRBJ1-6, with unresolved D. The CDR3 totals 16 residues. Germline CDR1 reads SGHTA; CDR2 reads FQGNSA. V lost 6 bases, J lost 0 bases, and 12 bases lay in between. CDR3 DNA sequence: TGTGCCAGCAGTCGGACTCCGAGCTCCTATAATTCACCCCTCCACTTT. Its translation: CASSRTPSSYNSPLHF. Variable domain in full (rest from reference TRBV7-2 and TRBJ1-6): GAGVSQSPSNKVTEKGKDVELRCDPISGHTALYWYRQSLGQGLEFLIYFQGNSAPDKSGLPSDRFSAERTGGSVSTLTIQRTQQEDSAVYLCASSRTPSSYNSPLHFGNGTRLTVT.

This clonotype occurred a few times. The chain uses TRBV30 and TRBJ2-3, with D maybe TRBD1 (6 bases). Germline V gives CDR1 GTSNPN, CDR2 SVGIG (reference sequence). This CDR3 region has 13 residues. V lost 5 bases and J 2 bases, leaving 11 bases between the germline ends. CDR3 protein: CAWGTGTTDTQYF. CDR3 nucleotides: TGTGCCTGGGGAACAGGGACCACAGATACGCAGTATTTT.

This clonotype was seen many times. The J gene is TRBJ2-2, the V gene TRBV6-1; D is undetermined. This CDR3 comprises 10 residues. Per the germline V gene, CDR1 is MNHNS and CDR2 is SASEGT. Trimming removed 9 bases at V and 4 bases at J, with 3 bases between. The CDR3 sequence: CARPTGELFF. The CDR3 region has the DNA TGTGCCAGGCCCACCGGGGAGCTGTTTTTT.

There are a few counts of this clonotype. J is TRBJ1-2 and V is TRBV20-1, with D possibly matching TRBD1 (5 bases). V lost 2 bases, J lost 3 bases, and 7 bases lay in between. This CDR3 region has 12 residues. Looked up from germline, CDR1 is DFQATT and CDR2 is SNEGSKA (reference sequence). The DNA of the CDR3 is TGCAGTGCTAGATTGACAGACTATGGCTACACCTTC. This encodes CSARLTDYGYTF.

The chain combines TRBV6-1 with TRBJ1-1; 7 bases are a match to TRBD1. The CDR3 totals 14 residues. With 7 bases clipped from V and 0 bases from J, the junction kept 5 bases outside the gene matches. Germline lookup yields CDR1 MNHNS and CDR2 SASEGT. The CDR3 DNA follows: TGTGCCAGCACCCCACAGGGGATGAACACTGAAGCTTTCTTT. This gives the protein CASTPQGMNTEAFF.

V is TRBV29-1 and J is TRBJ1-1; D is unclear. The germline gives CDR1 SQVTM, CDR2 ANQGSEA. The CDR3 extends over 12 amino acids. Trimming pared 0 bases from V and 7 bases from J, leaving 9 bases between. This chain's CDR3 is CSVEENSHEAFF. The CDR3 DNA sequence: TGCAGCGTTGAAGAGAACAGTCATGAAGCTTTCTTT.

This clonotype was observed many times. The chain is built from TRBV7-2 and TRBJ2-1; tentative D call: TRBD2 (6 bases). Germline CDR1 SGHTA, CDR2 FQGNSA. V was shortened by 5 bases and J by 5 bases, with 19 bases between the two germline ends. This CDR3 spans 16 amino acids. The CDR3 DNA is TGTGCCAGCAGCCTATTCGTGGGGGGATCGCACAATGAGCAGTTCTTC. It is translated as CASSLFVGGSHNEQFF.

This clonotype was seen a few times. The J gene is TRBJ1-2, the V gene TRBV15; TRBD1 is a possible D gene (5 bases). Trimming shortened V by 5 bases and J by 7 bases, and 17 bases separated the two germline ends. CDR3 size: 14 residues. Germline CDR1 and CDR2: LNHNV and YYDKDF (reference sequence). CDR3 coding DNA: TGTGCCACCAGCCTTGACAAGGGACCTGGTGGCTACACCTTC. It is translated as CATSLDKGPGGYTF.

There are a few counts of this clonotype. V and J are TRBV7-9 and TRBJ2-5; D is unresolved. Trimming cost V 7 bases and J 4 bases, with 10 bases left between them. Germline V gene sequence: CDR1 SEHNR, CDR2 FQNEAQ (reference sequence). The CDR3 loop spans 12 amino acids. For the CDR3, the DNA is TGTGCCAGCACCGACTCGTCAGAGACCCAGTACTTC. As protein: CASTDSSETQYF.